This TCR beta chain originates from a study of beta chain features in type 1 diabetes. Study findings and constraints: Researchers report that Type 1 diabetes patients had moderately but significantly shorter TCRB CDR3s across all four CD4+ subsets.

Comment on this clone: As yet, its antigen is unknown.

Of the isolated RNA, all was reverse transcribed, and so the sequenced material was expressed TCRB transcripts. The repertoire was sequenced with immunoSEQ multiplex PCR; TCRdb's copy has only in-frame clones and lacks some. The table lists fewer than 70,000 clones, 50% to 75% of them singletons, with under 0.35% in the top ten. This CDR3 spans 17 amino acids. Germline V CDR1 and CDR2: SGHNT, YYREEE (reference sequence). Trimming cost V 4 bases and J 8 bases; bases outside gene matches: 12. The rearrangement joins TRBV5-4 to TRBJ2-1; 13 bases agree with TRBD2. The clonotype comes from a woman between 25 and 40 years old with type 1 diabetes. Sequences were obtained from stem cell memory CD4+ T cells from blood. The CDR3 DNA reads TGTGCCAGCAGCAGCAAAACCGGGACTAGCGGGAACCATGAGCAGTTCTTC. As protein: CASSSKTGTSGNHEQFF.